Included here is one TCR beta chain sequence, with context. Its antigen is not known. Data came from immunoSEQ multiplex PCR; TCRdb stores just in-frame clones and leaves some out. Here the sample spans around 64,000 clones, roughly 90% being singletons. Trimming left V 5 bases short and J 3 bases short, with 8 bases between. In germline, CDR1 is MDHEN, CDR2 SYDVKM. CDR3 size: 12 residues. These data belong to a study of T cells in localized non-small cell lung cancer. Broader study findings: Appearance in adjacent lung was seen for a median approximately 60 of the top 100 tumor clones. As only one tumor region underwent sequencing, heterogeneity remains possible. The greatest T cell clonality was found in uninvolved adjacent lung (higher than in tumor).

This sequence was found in a man between 40 and 75 years old with stage I squamous cell lung carcinoma. The rearrangement joins TRBV28 to TRBJ2-7; D gene uncertain. Specimen: peripheral blood, collected before any cancer treatment. CDR3 in DNA: TGTGCCAGCAGTGCATCCAGCTACGAGCAGTACTTC. It yields the protein CASSASSYEQYF.